This T cell receptor beta chain comes out of a study of control samples from healthy donors and cancer patients. Measured with immunoSEQ multiplex PCR; TCRdb has only the in-frame clones, and not every one. The sample yields some 98,000 clones, 65% to 85% seen once. V dropped 2 bases and J dropped 2 bases, with 10 bases sitting between them. The CDR3 is 15 residues long. Germline V lookup: CDR1 LNHDA, CDR2 SQIVND (reference sequence). The J gene is TRBJ1-5, the V gene TRBV19, with D unclear. The clonotype originates from a man aged 65 to 79 with lung cancer. Sequenced material: PBMCs. The CDR3, as DNA: TGTGCCAGTAGTATACGGCCCGAGCGCAATCAGCCCCAGCATTTT. It yields the protein CASSIRPERNQPQHF. The complete variable domain, with remaining parts taken from reference TRBV19 and TRBJ1-5, reads DGGITQSPKYLFRKEGQNVTLSCEQNLNHDAMYWYRQDPGQGLRLIYYSQIVNDFQKGDIAEGYSVSREKKESFPLTVTSAQKNPTAFYLCASSIRPERNQPQHFGDGTRLSIL.